This record concerns one T cell receptor beta chain sequence. What this receptor recognizes is not known. Base qualities are not at hand, and no much larger clone is one base apart. The entry originates in a study of cytomegalovirus exposure and HLA in healthy donors (TCRdb year 2017). For the wider study: In an earlier analysis of fewer than 750 of the donors, about 260 Gb of sequence data and 100 million or so unique TCR beta sequences from roughly 190 million T cells were reported. Of the roughly 410 genotyped donors, 65% to 90% were placed in the genetic ancestry cluster associated with self-reported Caucasian donors. Roughly 5 DR-DQ haplotypes were handled as single units for association and clustering, since linkage in the cohort was strong. Typing coverage differed by locus: A, B, C, DRB1 and DQB1 were typed in roughly 620-630 donors, DQA1 in roughly 510, DPA1 in approximately 610, and DPB1 in 472. A later genetic analysis took genome-wide SNP genotypes for about three fifths of the 666 donors and used that subset as a discovery cohort. HLA typing covered class I and class II loci at four-digit resolution. Rather than using new phenotypic data, the later analysis identified candidate immune exposures from TCR beta sequences and from how often those sequences occurred across donors. The study profiled the T cell repertoires of approximately 700 subjects by immunosequencing and related them to cytomegalovirus serostatus. All discovery cohort repertoires had been generated using a single sequencing platform. The aim of the study was to test whether cataloging public T cell receptors could identify signatures of past pathogen exposure. Besides the first cohort of roughly 700 subjects, a separate validation cohort made up of 120 or so different subjects was used. In an earlier analysis of 500 to 650 of the donors, high-throughput TCR beta sequencing was used to judge whether each TCR beta V gene segment behaved as functional or pseudogenic. Donor age, sex, ethnicity and CMV serostatus were collected together with the repertoire data. High-throughput TCR immunosequencing, statistical association of individual TCRs with disease status, and machine learning were combined to predict cytomegalovirus infection status. Among 398 genotyped donors of the cohort, an average of roughly 230,000 unique TCR beta nucleotide sequences was sequenced per donor, of which approximately 19% were non-productive. A later analysis re-examined previously published TCR beta repertoires from more than 600 donors and added high-resolution HLA genotyping to investigate patterns of TCR occurrence. An early release covering about 600 HLA-typed donors comprised about 320 gigabases of sequencing data and around 80 million unique TCR sequences.

The study at large found these results: Because HLA typing was unavailable for some donors at each locus, only the typed subset was used in association tests. A few of the identified cytomegalovirus-associated TCR beta chains were confirmed in vitro to be specific for cytomegalovirus antigens. In the study, roughly 160 TCR beta chains were listed as associated with cytomegalovirus. Specific HLA alleles were associated with more than 15,000 TCR beta sequences at a false discovery rate of 0.05 in a later analysis. The classifier was reported to diagnose cytomegalovirus status with high specificity and sensitivity in both the original cohort and the validation cohort. Because counts were too low, approximately 15 rarely observed V segments, including chromosome 9 orphons, were excluded from the earlier analysis of roughly 580 of the donors. According to a later analysis, TCR association rates differed among HLA loci, with DRB1 alleles showing the most associated TCRs and HLA-C alleles showing the fewest. A group of highly shared sequence variants was considered likely to be a technical artifact of the sequencing pipeline. According to a later analysis, most CMV-associated TCR beta chains appeared to be HLA-restricted, and the HLA associations seemed to be driven largely by CMV exposure. A further reported finding was that TCR beta sequences accurately predicted the HLA-A and HLA-B alleles for most subjects in the first cohort. In a later analysis, HLA-associated TCR beta chains were found to be more clonally expanded and to have lower generation probabilities than equally common non-associated chains. According to a later genetic analysis, donors in an Asian-associated ancestry cluster had fewer N-insertions in productive TCRs than the approximately 610-donor mean. In a later analysis, several top co-occurrence clusters were reported to appear linked to parvovirus B19, influenza, CMV and Epstein-Barr virus. An earlier analysis of around 600 of the donors showed that most TCR beta V segments appeared in productive rearrangements either about 90% or about 30% of the time, which broadly matched IMGT annotations. Correlated functional status among segregating V segments might be attributable to linkage disequilibrium, but an unknown experimental factor could not be ruled out. While some public TCRs were present in many individuals, most TCR sequences turned up only very rarely across donors. An association between a missense DCLRE1C variant and V-gene and J-gene trimming of TCR beta chains was found in a later genetic analysis and replicated in an independent cohort. Presence/absence analyses assumed roughly uniform sequencing depth across donors, an assumption that may not hold. Immune exposure information for the cohort was limited to CMV serostatus. Strong co-occurrence of HLA alleles, especially DR and DQ, made assigning TCR associations to individual alleles difficult. In this cohort, only TCR beta chains were sequenced, and detectable features were limited by the absence of alpha or paired-chain data. The authors suggested that the approach could potentially be generalized to other disease states and immunological phenotypes. The 87-base-pair reads could not distinguish some IMGT-functional V segments, including TRBV6-2 and TRBV6-3, so those segments were excluded.

The germline V gene (reference sequence) provides CDR1 GTSNPN and CDR2 SVGIG. Trimming costs V 0 bases and J 9 bases, and their ends lie 11 bases apart. The CDR3 contains 12 residues, cysteine and phenylalanine counted. Here the CDR3 DNA is all that survives: 36 bases in frame from base 1. Library creation used the immunoSEQ multiplex PCR assay. For the multiplex PCR, a mixture combining 60 forward primers for TCR Vbeta segments and 13 reverse primers for TCR Jbeta segments was used. The CDR3 region of rearranged TCR beta genes was amplified from genomic DNA with a multiplex PCR assay. The amplified TCR beta libraries were sequenced on the Illumina HiSeq System as 87-base-pair reads. As for the authors' bioinformatics: In a later analysis, roughly 80 million unique TCR beta chains were counted across the roughly 610 repertoires, and roughly 9.9 million of these chains were shared by at least two donors. Raw reads were error-corrected and collapsed into unique sequences with a nearest-neighbor algorithm that merged closely related sequences to remove PCR and sequencing errors. CDR3 sequences were aligned to IMGT reference sequences to assign V, D and J gene segments. Each retained sequence needed at least a six-nucleotide match to both a V gene segment and a J gene segment. Rearrangements were classified as productive when the CDR3 lacked stop codons and remained in frame with V and J, and all other rearrangements were classified as non-productive. Following IMGT convention, CDR3 was defined as the stretch from the second conserved V-encoded cysteine to the conserved J-encoded phenylalanine. Sequences without an unambiguous match to a single V gene segment were excluded from the earlier analysis of over 500 of the donors. An earlier analysis of 587 of the donors called V segments functional above 56.7% productive rearrangements and segregating when the between-donor standard deviation exceeded 5%. A statistical classification framework was built for diagnosing cytomegalovirus status from the catalog of TCR beta chain sequences. A later analysis assigned V and J genes by comparing TCR nucleotide sequences with IMGT/GENE-DB human TR gene sequences. A later analysis assigned CDR3 sequences and most-parsimonious VDJ recombination scenarios with the TCRdist pipeline. In a later analysis, each TCR beta chain was defined by its CDR3 amino acid sequence together with its V-gene family, and reads without a unique V-gene family were excluded. To address suspected cross-contamination and a sequencing artifact, a later analysis removed under 600 highly shared, low-generation-probability nucleotide sequences. In a later analysis, a clonal expansion index for each public chain was calculated from normalized within-repertoire ranks of inferred template counts. A later analysis computed generation probabilities with a VDJ recombination model fitted to out-of-frame rearrangements, and checked the results against IGoR. A later analysis scored TCR-TCR, TCR-HLA and TCR-CMV co-occurrence with hypergeometric tests, applying a repertoire-size bias correction to TCR pairs. In a later analysis, false discovery rates were estimated by permuting HLA or CMV assignments 20 times. In a later analysis, co-occurring TCRs were grouped using DBSCAN, and TCRdist sequence similarity was added for clustering within HLA-allele-positive subsets. Repertoires with fewer than 30,000 or more than 120,000 public chains were left out of co-occurrence clustering, as were roughly five repertoires with anomalous nucleotide sharing. In its TCRdb copy, this immuneACCESS table keeps in-frame sequences only and misses some clones. Where compared with another copy, unresolved V genes explain less than half of these, and the others have no known cause. The DNA gave D and trimming, while V, J and clone size come from that table. This sample has roughly 70,000 clones in its table, and around 70% of those were observed once. The ten largest clones take up roughly an eighth of the sample.

The cohort was made up of hundreds of healthy bone marrow donors. All cohort members were sampled while nominally healthy, although unrecorded immune exposures were likely present. Of the roughly 630 cohort members, 289 had a positive CMV serostatus and 350 to 450 had a negative one, while no CMV serostatus was recorded for the donor. Every donor gave a peripheral blood sample, and the peripheral blood mononuclear cells from that sample were used for TCR beta sequencing. Genomic DNA extraction from the blood cell samples was performed with the Qiagen DNeasy Blood Extraction Kit. The sample taken for sequencing was PBMCs. The clonotype originates from a human donor in good health. The chain joins TRBV30 to TRBJ1-1; the D segment could be TRBD1, given 6 matching bases. CDR3 reads: CAWSVTGGQAFF. In nucleotides, the sequence is TGTGCCTGGAGTGTGACGGGGGGCCAAGCTTTCTTT.